The 11 T cell receptor beta chains reported below all come from one sample, sequenced in a study of shared clonotypes between healthy human individuals. The table came from immunoSEQ multiplex PCR; TCRdb's copy has only in-frame clones and leaves some out. The data contain roughly 1,500,000 clones, around 98.5% of them singletons. The sequenced material came from naive CD4+ T cells sorted from blood. This sample's subset: CD45RA+ positively selected. The receptors stem from a man between 25 and 39 years old in good health.

The V gene is TRBV5-1, the J gene TRBJ2-2; D is unclear. The V and J ends lost 6 bases and 3 bases respectively, with 9 bases between them. The CDR3 extends over 13 amino acids. Germline V gives CDR1 SGHRS, CDR2 YFSETQ. The CDR3 nucleotides read TGCGCCAGCAAAGTCGAGGACACCGGGGAGCTGTTTTTT. Residues: CASKVEDTGELFF.

The chain is built from TRBV18 and TRBJ2-2; 8 bases align to TRBD1. Trimming removed 3 bases from V and 5 bases from J; junction bases left unmatched: 5. This CDR3 comprises 15 residues. Germline CDR1 is KGHSH and CDR2 is LQKENI. CDR3 DNA sequence: TGTGCCAGCTCACCGAGGACAGGGAGTACCGGGGAGCTGTTTTTT. Its protein product is CASSPRTGSTGELFF.

This chain links TRBV30 with TRBJ1-2, with D tentatively TRBD1 (6 bases). V was trimmed by 5 bases and J by 0 bases, leaving 13 bases between them. In germline, CDR1 is GTSNPN, CDR2 SVGIG (reference sequence). This CDR3 region has 14 residues. This CDR3 is CAWARTVPNYGYTF. The DNA of the CDR3 is TGTGCCTGGGCTCGGACAGTCCCTAACTATGGCTACACCTTC. The complete variable domain, with remaining parts taken from reference TRBV30 and TRBJ1-2, reads SQTIHQWPATLVQPVGSPLSLECTVEGTSNPNLYWYRQAAGRGLQLLFYSVGIGQISSEVPQNLSASRPQDRQFILSSKKLLLSDSGFYLCAWARTVPNYGYTFGSGTRLTVV.

This clone showed up just once. The chain employs TRBV14 and TRBJ2-1; D is possibly TRBD1 (5 bases). Trimming pared 1 base from V and 1 base from J, leaving 8 bases between. The CDR3 runs 15 residues. Germline V gene sequence: CDR1 SGHDN, CDR2 FVKESK. The DNA for the CDR3 is TGTGCCAGCAGCCAAGCTAGGGGATCCTACAATGAGCAGTTCTTC. Its translation: CASSQARGSYNEQFF.

In regard to this clone: Other DNA sequences in this sample translate to the same CDR3. The rearrangement links TRBV19 to TRBJ1-2; 7 nucleotides agree with TRBD1. The CDR3 is 12 amino acids. Germline CDR1 reads LNHDA; CDR2 reads SQIVND (reference sequence). V gave up 8 bases and J gave up 5 bases; unmatched junction bases: 5. The CDR3 sequence is CASSGTVYGYTF. The CDR3 coding sequence is TGTGCCAGTTCCGGGACAGTTTATGGCTACACCTTC. Combining the CDR3 with reference TRBV19 and TRBJ1-2 gives the whole variable domain DGGITQSPKYLFRKEGQNVTLSCEQNLNHDAMYWYRQDPGQGLRLIYYSQIVNDFQKGDIAEGYSVSREKKESFPLTVTSAQKNPTAFYLCASSGTVYGYTFGSGTRLTVV.

This clone was picked up one time. The chain links TRBV5-1 to TRBJ1-1, with 10 bases that match TRBD1. J lost 0 bases, V lost 4 bases, and 6 bases had no gene match. Germline-derived CDR1 and CDR2 are SGHRS and YFSETQ. CDR3 length: 16 residues. The CDR3 loop reads CASSARQGALNTEAFF. As DNA, the CDR3 is TGCGCCAGCAGCGCGAGACAGGGGGCGCTGAACACTGAAGCTTTCTTT. Full variable domain (rest looked up from reference TRBV5-1 and TRBJ1-1): KAGVTQTPRYLIKTRGQQVTLSCSPISGHRSVSWYQQTPGQGLQFLFEYFSETQRNKGNFPGRFSGRQFSNSRSEMNVSTLELGDSALYLCASSARQGALNTEAFFGQGTRLTVV.

The CDR3 coding sequence is TGTGCCAGCAGCTCCAAACCTAGCGGGAGCGTCTACAATGAGCAGTTCTTC. Its translation: CASSSKPSGSVYNEQFF. The V call is TRBV7-2, the J call TRBJ2-1, with 10 bases identical to TRBD2. CDR3 length equals 17 residues. In germline, CDR1 is SGHTA, CDR2 FQGNSA. V dropped 4 bases and J dropped 3; count of bases not matched to a gene: 9.

This chain uses TRBV29-1 with TRBJ1-2; D unresolved. The germline V and J ends were trimmed by 5 bases and 5 bases, with 9 bases remaining between them. CDR3 length: 11 residues. Looked up from germline, CDR1 is SQVTM and CDR2 is ANQGSEA. DNA for the CDR3: TGCAGCGTTCAGCCTGAATATGGCTACACCTTC. Translating gives CSVQPEYGYTF.

The genes are TRBV10-1 and TRBJ2-5; D unclear. Deletions cut 7 bases from V and 5 bases from J, with 14 bases between. Looked up from germline, CDR1 is WNHNN and CDR2 is SYGVQD (reference sequence). There are 13 residues in the CDR3. DNA for the CDR3: TGCGCCAGCACCTCCGGGTTAGGGGAGACCCAGTACTTC. Translation: CASTSGLGETQYF.

This chain uses TRBV19 with TRBJ2-7, with TRBD1 identical over 8 bases. V shed 0 bases and J 5 bases; nucleotides not matched to a gene: 6. Germline loops: CDR1 LNHDA, CDR2 SQIVND (reference sequence). The CDR3 covers 15 residues. The CDR3: CASSIDWTGRNEQYF. The CDR3 DNA sequence: TGTGCCAGTAGTATAGATTGGACAGGGAGGAACGAGCAGTACTTC.

The gene calls are TRBV2 and TRBJ2-1, with 8 bases that match TRBD2. Germline-derived CDR1 and CDR2 are SNHLY and FYNNEI. This CDR3 has 15 residues. Trimming cost V 4 bases and J 7 bases; bases outside gene matches: 9. DNA of the CDR3: TGTGCCAGCAGTGTCCGACGGGAGGGCCTGAATGAGCAGTTCTTC. Residues: CASSVRREGLNEQFF.